One sample yielded the 29 T cell receptor beta chains listed below, sequenced in a study of cytomegalovirus exposure and HLA in healthy donors. Sequencing used immunoSEQ multiplex PCR; TCRdb keeps in-frame clones, though not all of them. The profile shows some 190,000 clones, more than 70% of them singletons. The sample taken for sequencing was PBMCs. Source of these receptors: a woman aged 18 to 35 in good health and CMV-seronegative.

About this clone itself: Different DNA sequences within this sample yield the same CDR3. This chain uses TRBV18 with TRBJ2-3, with TRBD2 identical over 8 bases. The CDR3 is 16 amino acids. V lost 0 bases to trimming and J lost 0 bases; unmatched junction nucleotides: 2. CDR1 is KGHSH and CDR2 is LQKENI in the germline V gene. CDR3 protein: CASSPPGTRSTDTQYF. CDR3 sequence (DNA): TGTGCCAGCTCACCACCGGGGACTAGGAGCACAGATACGCAGTATTTT.

The gene calls are TRBV2 and TRBJ2-1, with 7 bases identical to TRBD1. The CDR3 has 11 residues. V shed 6 bases, J shed 10 bases, and the junction held 3 bases outside the gene matches. CDR1 is SNHLY and CDR2 is FYNNEI in the germline V gene. This chain's CDR3 is CASRGTEEQFF. CDR3 sequence (DNA): TGTGCCAGCAGGGGGACAGAGGAGCAGTTCTTC. The variable domain in full, with the rest retrieved from reference TRBV2 and TRBJ2-1, is EPEVTQTPSHQVTQMGQEVILRCVPISNHLYFYWYRQILGQKVEFLVSFYNNEISEKSEIFDDQFSVERPDGSNFTLKIRSTKLEDSAMYFCASRGTEEQFFGPGTRLTVL.

V and J are TRBV5-6 and TRBJ1-1, with a weak D call TRBD1 (5 bases). V lost 0 bases and J lost 4, with 16 bases in between. CDR3 length equals 16 residues. CDR1 and CDR2 from the germline V gene are SGHDT and YYEEEE. CDR3 protein: CASSLVTPGPFTEAFF. CDR3 coding DNA: TGTGCCAGCAGCTTGGTGACCCCAGGGCCCTTCACTGAAGCTTTCTTT. The variable domain in full, completed from reference TRBV5-6 and TRBJ1-1, reads DAGVTQSPTHLIKTRGQQVTLRCSPKSGHDTVSWYQQALGQGPQFIFQYYEEEERQRGNFPDRFSGHQFPNYSSELNVNALLLGDSALYLCASSLVTPGPFTEAFFGQGTRLTVV.

The chain uses TRBV10-1 and TRBJ2-7; D is uncertain. Germline V lookup: CDR1 WNHNN, CDR2 SYGVQD (reference sequence). This CDR3 contains 13 residues. Trimming removed 4 bases from V and 3 bases from J, with 10 bases in between. The CDR3: CASSGGTDYEQYF. CDR3 DNA sequence: TGCGCCAGCAGTGGAGGCACGGACTACGAGCAGTACTTC.

This clone was picked up a small number of times. This CDR3 is CASGRNYGYTF. CDR3 bases: TGTGCCAGCGGCAGGAACTATGGCTACACCTTC. V is TRBV7-9 and J is TRBJ1-2; D gene uncertain. The CDR3 contains 11 residues. The germline V and J ends were trimmed by 8 bases and 2 bases, with 6 bases remaining between them. Germline CDR1 SEHNR, CDR2 FQNEAQ (reference sequence).

The chain carries TRBV5-1 and TRBJ2-1; TRBD2 aligns across 7 bases. In germline, CDR1 is SGHRS, CDR2 YFSETQ. V lost 3 bases and J lost 2; bases outside the gene matches: 5. This CDR3 comprises 15 residues. This chain's CDR3 is CASSSPSGTYNEQFF. CDR3 coding DNA: TGCGCCAGCAGCTCACCTAGCGGCACCTACAATGAGCAGTTCTTC.

The J gene is TRBJ2-1, the V gene TRBV7-7; 11 bases are shared with TRBD2. The V and J ends lost 6 bases and 8 bases, in that order; junction bases with no gene match: 9. The CDR3 has 15 residues. The germline V gene has CDR1 SSHAT and CDR2 FNYEAQ (reference sequence). The CDR3 region has the DNA TGTGCCAGCAGTTCCGGACTAGCGGGTCAACATGAGCAGTTCTTC. This translates into CASSSGLAGQHEQFF.

In this sample, this clone turned up a few times. The chain combines TRBV18 with TRBJ1-1; D not certain. The CDR3 is 16 amino acids. V lost 4 bases to trimming and J lost 0 bases, with 15 bases between them. Germline assignment: CDR1 KGHSH and CDR2 LQKENI. The CDR3 nucleotides read TGTGCCAGCTCACGACCCCCGGGAACGCTGAACACTGAAGCTTTCTTT. Protein sequence: CASSRPPGTLNTEAFF.

V and J are TRBV30 and TRBJ2-3, with 8 nucleotides matching TRBD2. This CDR3 is built from 14 residues. V lost 0 bases to trimming and J lost 4 bases; unmatched junction nucleotides: 3. Germline CDR1 GTSNPN, CDR2 SVGIG (reference sequence). The CDR3 DNA reads TGTGCCTGGAGTGTTGGGACTAGTTCAGATACGCAGTATTTT. It translates to CAWSVGTSSDTQYF. Variable domain in full (rest from reference TRBV30 and TRBJ2-3): SQTIHQWPATLVQPVGSPLSLECTVEGTSNPNLYWYRQAAGRGLQLLFYSVGIGQISSEVPQNLSASRPQDRQFILSSKKLLLSDSGFYLCAWSVGTSSDTQYFGPGTRLTVL.

The rearrangement joins TRBV7-7 to TRBJ2-7, with 8 bases fitting TRBD2. The CDR3 length is 13 residues. V shed 5 bases, J shed 2 bases, and the junction held 2 bases outside the gene matches. Germline V gives CDR1 SSHAT, CDR2 FNYEAQ (reference sequence). The CDR3 loop reads CASSPGGTYEQYF. The CDR3, as DNA: TGTGCCAGCAGCCCGGGGGGGACCTACGAGCAGTACTTC.

This clone was seen a few times. J is TRBJ1-5 and V is TRBV5-4; a weak D match, TRBD1 (5 bases). Germline loops: CDR1 SGHNT, CDR2 YYREEE (reference sequence). Trimming removed 4 bases from V and 5 bases from J, with 16 bases in between. This CDR3 is 15 amino acids long. CDR3 sequence reads: CASSGGPSGDQPQHF. The CDR3 DNA sequence: TGTGCCAGCAGCGGAGGTCCTTCGGGGGATCAGCCCCAGCATTTT.

The chain is built from TRBV7-8 and TRBJ2-5; 8 nucleotides line up with TRBD1. Germline V lookup: CDR1 SGHVS, CDR2 FQNEAQ. Germline trimming cut 1 base from V and 5 bases from J; bases unmatched to any gene: 9. The CDR3 length is 16 residues. CDR3 sequence (DNA): TGTGCCAGCAGCTTAGAGGGCCAGGGGGCGAGGGAGACCCAGTACTTC. This sequence encodes CASSLEGQGARETQYF.

The chain links TRBV6-1 to TRBJ1-2, with 8 positions matching TRBD1. V was pared by 4 bases and J by 2 bases, with 3 bases of the junction left unmatched. This CDR3 comprises 14 residues. The germline CDR1 and CDR2 sequences are MNHNS and SASEGT. As DNA, the CDR3 is TGTGCCAGCAGTGCGGGACAGGTAAACTATGGCTACACCTTC. This encodes CASSAGQVNYGYTF.

The chain has TRBV6-1 and TRBJ2-1; no clear D gene. V shed 3 bases and J shed 10 bases, with 13 bases lying between them. The CDR3 sequence is 13 residues long. Germline V gene data show CDR1 as MNHNS and CDR2 as SASEGT. The CDR3: CASSDVTPIEQFF. The CDR3 coding sequence is TGTGCCAGCAGTGATGTGACACCGATAGAGCAGTTCTTC.

The chain carries TRBV18 and TRBJ1-6, with 10 bases identical to TRBD1. J gave up 10 bases and V 3 bases, and 9 bases lay outside the gene matches. The CDR3 totals 16 residues. Germline lookup yields CDR1 KGHSH and CDR2 LQKENI. The chain's CDR3 is CASSPGTGATRSPLHF. In DNA, the CDR3 is TGTGCCAGCTCACCTGGGACAGGGGCCACACGGTCACCCCTCCACTTT.

The genes are TRBV4-2 and TRBJ2-5; perhaps TRBD2 as D (6 bases). This CDR3 is built from 14 residues. The germline V and J ends were trimmed by 0 bases and 7 bases, with 12 bases remaining between them. Germline lookup yields CDR1 LGHNA and CDR2 YNFKEQ. CDR3 protein: CASSQDGGVGTQYF. The CDR3 DNA reads as TGTGCCAGCAGCCAAGATGGCGGGGTGGGGACCCAGTACTTC.

The J gene is TRBJ2-7, the V gene TRBV18; maybe TRBD1 (8 bases). The CDR3 extends over 15 amino acids. The ends were cut back, 3 bases at V and 2 bases at J, with 14 bases in the middle. Germline V gene data show CDR1 as KGHSH and CDR2 as LQKENI. The CDR3 loop reads CASSPDRAGAYEQYF. For the CDR3, the DNA is TGTGCCAGCTCACCGGACAGGGCGGGAGCCTACGAGCAGTACTTC.

The gene calls are TRBV5-1 and TRBJ1-4; 10 nucleotides agree with TRBD1. The germline CDR1 and CDR2 sequences are SGHRS and YFSETQ. V dropped 4 bases and J dropped 0; count of bases not matched to a gene: 3. The CDR3 covers 16 residues. The CDR3 is CASSNGQGATNEKLFF. The CDR3 coding sequence is TGCGCCAGCAGCAACGGACAGGGGGCAACTAATGAAAAACTGTTTTTT.

Points on this clone: The sample holds other DNA sequences that translate to the same CDR3. This chain connects TRBV9 to TRBJ2-1; 7 bases match TRBD2. After removal of 2 bases from V and 2 bases from J, the junction contained 4 bases not matched to a gene. From germline, CDR1 is SGDLS and CDR2 YYNGEE. This CDR3 contains 15 residues. The DNA for the CDR3 is TGTGCCAGCAGCGTGGAAGCGGGACCCTACAATGAGCAGTTCTTC. Translated: CASSVEAGPYNEQFF. Full variable domain (outside the CDR3, taken from reference TRBV9 and TRBJ2-1): DSGVTQTPKHLITATGQRVTLRCSPRSGDLSVYWYQQSLDQGLQFLIQYYNGEERAKGNILERFSAQQFPDLHSELNLSSLELGDSALYFCASSVEAGPYNEQFFGPGTRLTVL.

The chain is built from TRBV27 and TRBJ1-6; D remains ambiguous. This CDR3 has 17 residues. Germline V CDR1 and CDR2: MNHEY, SMNVEV (reference sequence). The V and J ends lost 5 bases and 0 bases respectively, with 14 bases between them. The CDR3 loop is CASSLLTVSSYNSPLHF. The DNA for the CDR3 is TGTGCCAGCAGTCTACTTACAGTCAGCTCCTATAATTCACCCCTCCACTTT.

This chain connects TRBV7-8 to TRBJ2-5, with D tentatively TRBD2 (5 bases). Per the germline V gene, CDR1 is SGHVS and CDR2 is FQNEAQ. V was shortened by 0 bases and J by 6 bases, with 8 bases between the two germline ends. The CDR3 length is 13 residues. The CDR3 coding sequence is TGTGCCAGCAGCTTAGCGGCTAGCAAGACCCAGTACTTC. It specifies CASSLAASKTQYF.

The rearrangement links TRBV7-3 to TRBJ1-1; D is possibly TRBD1 (5 bases). CDR1 and CDR2 (germline): SGHTA, FQGTGA. The CDR3 sequence is 16 residues long. With 2 bases removed from V and 1 base from J, the gap between germline ends came to 14 bases. CDR3 nucleotide sequence: TGTGCCAGCAGCTTATTTTTCAGGACACAGAACACTGAAGCTTTCTTT. This translates into CASSLFFRTQNTEAFF.

This chain links TRBV11-2 with TRBJ1-2, with D possibly TRBD1 on 5 matching bases. Trimming removed 0 bases from V and 6 bases from J, with 14 bases in between. The germline CDR1 and CDR2 sequences are SGHAT and FQNNGV. The CDR3 is 15 residues long. The CDR3 nucleotides read TGTGCCAGCAGCTTAGATATGCAGGGCACAAATGGCTACACCTTC. This gives the protein CASSLDMQGTNGYTF.

J is TRBJ2-5 and V is TRBV5-1, with 8 positions matching TRBD2. The V and J ends lost 0 bases and 3 bases, in that order; junction bases with no gene match: 16. Per the germline V gene, CDR1 is SGHRS and CDR2 is YFSETQ. This CDR3 has 19 amino acids. CDR3 amino acids: CASSLAPVGRGVGEETQYF. Here the CDR3 DNA reads TGCGCCAGCAGCTTGGCCCCCGTCGGGAGGGGGGTCGGTGAAGAGACCCAGTACTTC.

The J gene is TRBJ1-5, the V gene TRBV5-1; 10 bases match TRBD1. Looked up from germline, CDR1 is SGHRS and CDR2 is YFSETQ. Trimming removed 4 bases from V and 2 bases from J; junction bases left unmatched: 6. The CDR3 runs 16 residues. Here the CDR3 DNA reads TGCGCCAGCAGCCTGACAGGGGGCAGGGGCAATCAGCCCCAGCATTTT. Protein sequence: CASSLTGGRGNQPQHF. Complete variable domain (other parts from reference TRBV5-1 and TRBJ1-5): KAGVTQTPRYLIKTRGQQVTLSCSPISGHRSVSWYQQTPGQGLQFLFEYFSETQRNKGNFPGRFSGRQFSNSRSEMNVSTLELGDSALYLCASSLTGGRGNQPQHFGDGTRLSIL.

This chain links TRBV6-5 with TRBJ1-2; TRBD1 is a possible D gene (5 bases). V dropped 2 bases and J dropped 7 bases, with 8 bases sitting between them. The CDR3 extends over 12 amino acids. Germline CDR1 is MNHEY and CDR2 is SVGAGI. The CDR3 is CASSYQGTGYTF. DNA of the CDR3: TGTGCCAGCAGTTACCAGGGTACTGGCTACACCTTC.

This chain joins TRBV9 and TRBJ1-5; TRBD1 agrees at 8 bases. The germline V gene has CDR1 SGDLS and CDR2 YYNGEE. The CDR3 spans 14 residues. Unmatched junction bases numbered 5, after V lost 0 bases and J lost 9 bases. CDR3 nucleotides: TGTGCCAGCAGCGTAGGACAGGGGCGAGGGCCCCAGCATTTT. Translating gives CASSVGQGRGPQHF.

This clone has more than one count but fewer than ten. The gene calls are TRBV30 and TRBJ2-3; TRBD2 aligns across 8 bases. This CDR3 has 16 residues. Trimming removed 0 bases from V and 2 bases from J; junction bases left unmatched: 7. Germline CDR1 GTSNPN, CDR2 SVGIG (reference sequence). The CDR3 is CAWSVMRGANTDTQYF. CDR3 bases: TGTGCCTGGAGTGTAATGCGGGGGGCCAACACAGATACGCAGTATTTT.

The chain carries TRBV9 and TRBJ2-3; tentative D call: TRBD1 (5 bases). Germline CDR1 SGDLS, CDR2 YYNGEE. Deletions cut 2 bases from V and 6 bases from J, with 7 bases between. The length of the CDR3 is 12 residues. CDR3 in amino acids: CASSVGQDTQYF. The CDR3 DNA reads TGTGCCAGCAGCGTGGGGCAGGATACGCAGTATTTT.